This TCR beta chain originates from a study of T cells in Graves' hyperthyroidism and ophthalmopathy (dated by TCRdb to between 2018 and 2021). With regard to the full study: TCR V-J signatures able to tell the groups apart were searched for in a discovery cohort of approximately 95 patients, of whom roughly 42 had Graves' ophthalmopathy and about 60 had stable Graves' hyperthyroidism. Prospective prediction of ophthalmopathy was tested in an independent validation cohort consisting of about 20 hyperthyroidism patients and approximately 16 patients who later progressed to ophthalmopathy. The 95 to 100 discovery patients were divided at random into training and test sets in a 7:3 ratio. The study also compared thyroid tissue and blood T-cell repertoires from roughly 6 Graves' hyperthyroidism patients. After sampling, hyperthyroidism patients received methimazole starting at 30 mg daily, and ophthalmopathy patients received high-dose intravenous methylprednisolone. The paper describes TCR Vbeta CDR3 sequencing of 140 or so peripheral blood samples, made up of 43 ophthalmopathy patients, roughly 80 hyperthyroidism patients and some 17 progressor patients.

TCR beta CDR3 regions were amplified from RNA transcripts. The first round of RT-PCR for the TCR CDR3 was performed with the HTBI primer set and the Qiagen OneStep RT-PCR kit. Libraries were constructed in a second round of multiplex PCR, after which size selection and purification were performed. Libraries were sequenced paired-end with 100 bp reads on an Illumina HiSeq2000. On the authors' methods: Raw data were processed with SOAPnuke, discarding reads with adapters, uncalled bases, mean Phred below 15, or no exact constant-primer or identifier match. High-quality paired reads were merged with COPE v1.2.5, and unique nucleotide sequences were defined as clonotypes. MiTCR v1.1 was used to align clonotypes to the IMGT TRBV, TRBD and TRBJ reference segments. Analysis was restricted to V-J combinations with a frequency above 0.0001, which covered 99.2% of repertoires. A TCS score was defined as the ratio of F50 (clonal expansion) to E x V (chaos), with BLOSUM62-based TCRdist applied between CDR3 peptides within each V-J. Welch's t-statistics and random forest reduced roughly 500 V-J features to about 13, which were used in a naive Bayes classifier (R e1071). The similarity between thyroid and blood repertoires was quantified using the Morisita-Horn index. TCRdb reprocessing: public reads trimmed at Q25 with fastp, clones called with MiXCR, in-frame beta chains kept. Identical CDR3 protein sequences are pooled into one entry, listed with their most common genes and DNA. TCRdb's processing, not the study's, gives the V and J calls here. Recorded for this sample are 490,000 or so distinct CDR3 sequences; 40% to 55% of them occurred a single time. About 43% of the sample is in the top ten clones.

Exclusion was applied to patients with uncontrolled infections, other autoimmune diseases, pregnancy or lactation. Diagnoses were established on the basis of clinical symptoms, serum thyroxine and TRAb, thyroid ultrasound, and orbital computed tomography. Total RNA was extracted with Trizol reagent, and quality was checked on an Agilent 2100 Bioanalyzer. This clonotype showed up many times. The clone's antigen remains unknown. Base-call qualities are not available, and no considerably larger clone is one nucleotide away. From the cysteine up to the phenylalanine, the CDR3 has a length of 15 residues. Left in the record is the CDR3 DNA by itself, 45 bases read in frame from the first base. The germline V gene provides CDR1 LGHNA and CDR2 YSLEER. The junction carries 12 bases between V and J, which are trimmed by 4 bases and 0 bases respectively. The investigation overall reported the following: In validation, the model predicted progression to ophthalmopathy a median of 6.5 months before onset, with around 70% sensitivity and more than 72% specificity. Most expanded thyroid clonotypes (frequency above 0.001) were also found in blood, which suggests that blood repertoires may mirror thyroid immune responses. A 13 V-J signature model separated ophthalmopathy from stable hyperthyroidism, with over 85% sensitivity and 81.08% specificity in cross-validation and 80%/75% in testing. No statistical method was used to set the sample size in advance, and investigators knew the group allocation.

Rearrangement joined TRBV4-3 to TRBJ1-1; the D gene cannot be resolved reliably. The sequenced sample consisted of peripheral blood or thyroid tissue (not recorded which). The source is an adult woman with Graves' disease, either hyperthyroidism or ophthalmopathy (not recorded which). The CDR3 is CASSPQRQMNTEAFF. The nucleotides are TGCGCCAGCAGCCCCCAAAGGCAGATGAACACTGAAGCTTTCTTT.